These 13 T cell receptor beta chains share one sample of origin, sequenced in a study of OX40 agonist ivuxolimab in advanced cancers. The table came from immunoSEQ multiplex PCR; TCRdb's copy has only in-frame clones and leaves some out. The sample includes approximately 74,000 clones, 90% to 95% of them seen just once. The input for sequencing was CD4+ or CD8+ T cells sorted from blood, taken in a trial of the OX40 agonist ivuxolimab. The receptors originated from an adult with an advanced solid tumor such as melanoma, head and neck, liver or kidney cancer.

CDR3 loop: CASVQGETFF. DNA of the CDR3: TGTGCCAGCGTTCAGGGGGAGACTTTCTTT. The V and J genes are TRBV6-5 and TRBJ1-1, with 7 bases aligning to TRBD1. V was clipped by 8 bases and J by 12 bases; unmatched bases: 6. The CDR3 has 10 residues. The germline gives CDR1 MNHEY, CDR2 SVGAGI.

V and J are TRBV5-4 and TRBJ1-5; D is uncertain. Per the germline V gene, CDR1 is SGHNT and CDR2 is YYREEE (reference sequence). The V end was cut by 4 bases, the J end by 1 base, with 9 bases between. This CDR3 contains 14 residues. The CDR3 reads CASSQDESNQPQHF. DNA for the CDR3: TGTGCCAGCAGCCAAGATGAGAGCAATCAGCCCCAGCATTTT.

CDR3 amino acids: CASSLGRGEKLFF. The CDR3 DNA follows: TGCGCCAGCAGCCTCGGAAGGGGCGAAAAACTGTTTTTT. The chain links TRBV4-3 to TRBJ1-4; possibly TRBD1 for D (5 bases). Looked up from germline, CDR1 is LGHNA and CDR2 is YSLEER. This CDR3 region has 13 residues. The V end lost 4 bases, the J end lost 8 bases, and 11 bases lay between the germline ends.

With regard to this clone: The junction departs from the called germline gene at one end, perhaps through a read error. CDR3 in amino acids: CASSLEADQPQHF. The CDR3 nucleotides read TGTGCTAGCAGCTTAGAGGCAGATCAGCCCCAGCATTTT. The V and J genes are TRBV7-7 and TRBJ1-5; D remains unclear. There are 13 residues in the CDR3. Germline V lookup: CDR1 SSHAT, CDR2 FNYEAQ (reference sequence).

The CDR3 nucleotides read TGTGCCAGCAGTCTGACGCTAGATACGCAGTATTTT. It is translated as CASSLTLDTQYF. The rearrangement joins TRBV27 to TRBJ2-3, with no clear D. With 5 bases removed from V and 5 bases from J, the gap between germline ends came to 8 bases. The CDR3 extends over 12 amino acids. Germline V CDR1 and CDR2: MNHEY, SMNVEV (reference sequence).

This chain links TRBV7-8 with TRBJ1-4; D uncertain. V was cut by 4 bases and J by 4 bases, with 10 bases left in between. The CDR3 totals 14 residues. The germline V gene encodes CDR1 SGHVS and CDR2 FQNEAQ. DNA for the CDR3: TGTGCCAGCAGCTCCAGACGGAGTAATGAAAAACTGTTTTTT. Encoded protein: CASSSRRSNEKLFF.

The chain combines TRBV7-9 with TRBJ1-1, with D unclear. The V end lost 1 base, the J end lost 1 base, and 16 bases lay between the germline ends. The CDR3 runs 17 residues. CDR1 is SEHNR and CDR2 is FQNEAQ in the germline V gene (reference sequence). CDR3 amino acids: CASSLGALVGPNTEAFF. CDR3 nucleotide sequence: TGTGCCAGCAGCTTAGGCGCTCTCGTCGGACCGAACACTGAAGCTTTCTTT.

The V and J genes are TRBV6-5 and TRBJ2-2; no definite D call. The germline V gene has CDR1 MNHEY and CDR2 SVGAGI. V dropped 6 bases and J dropped 5 bases, with 4 bases sitting between them. The CDR3 consists of 11 residues. CDR3 sequence reads: CASSSTGELFF. CDR3 DNA sequence: TGTGCCAGCAGCTCGACCGGGGAGCTGTTTTTT.

The chain combines TRBV7-6 with TRBJ1-1; D remains unclear. Trimming removed 5 bases at V and 4 bases at J, with 14 bases between. This CDR3 contains 14 residues. CDR1 SGHVS and CDR2 FNYEAQ come from the germline V gene. CDR3 sequence (DNA): TGTGCCAGCAGCCCGGCCCCGGGTCGCACTGAAGCTTTCTTT. Its translation is CASSPAPGRTEAFF.

This clone was found once. The V gene is TRBV19, the J gene TRBJ2-1, with D maybe TRBD1 (6 bases). The length of the CDR3 is 12 residues. The germline CDR1 and CDR2 sequences are LNHDA and SQIVND (reference sequence). Trimming shortened V by 8 bases and J by 10 bases, and 15 bases separated the two germline ends. DNA for the CDR3: TGTGCCAGTTCAAAACAGGGTTTGGAGCAGTTCTTC. This gives the protein CASSKQGLEQFF.

A single count supports this clone. The chain couples TRBV11-2 to TRBJ2-3; TRBD2 matches 10 bases. Looked up from germline, CDR1 is SGHAT and CDR2 is FQNNGV. V was clipped by 1 base and J by 4 bases; unmatched bases: 11. The CDR3 spans 18 residues. CDR3 DNA: TGTGCCAGCAGCTTAGTTTCTAGGGTCAGCGGGGGGGCAGATACGCAGTATTTT. Translating gives CASSLVSRVSGGADTQYF.

The chain carries TRBV19 and TRBJ2-2; D is possibly TRBD2 (5 bases). From germline, CDR1 is LNHDA and CDR2 SQIVND (reference sequence). Trimming removed 3 bases from V and 5 bases from J, with 13 bases in between. The CDR3 is 15 residues long. The CDR3 nucleotides read TGTGCCAGTAGTATTCTCTCTGAGGGTACCGGGGAGCTGTTTTTT. This encodes CASSILSEGTGELFF.

This clone occurred a few times. The genes are TRBV5-6 and TRBJ2-1, with D possibly being TRBD2 (6 bases). Trimming took 4 bases from V and 10 from J, leaving 18 bases between them. Per the germline V gene, CDR1 is SGHDT and CDR2 is YYEEEE. CDR3 length equals 14 residues. The CDR3 reads CASSTGGPQTEQFF. The CDR3 DNA reads as TGTGCCAGCAGCACTGGAGGGCCCCAGACGGAGCAGTTCTTC.